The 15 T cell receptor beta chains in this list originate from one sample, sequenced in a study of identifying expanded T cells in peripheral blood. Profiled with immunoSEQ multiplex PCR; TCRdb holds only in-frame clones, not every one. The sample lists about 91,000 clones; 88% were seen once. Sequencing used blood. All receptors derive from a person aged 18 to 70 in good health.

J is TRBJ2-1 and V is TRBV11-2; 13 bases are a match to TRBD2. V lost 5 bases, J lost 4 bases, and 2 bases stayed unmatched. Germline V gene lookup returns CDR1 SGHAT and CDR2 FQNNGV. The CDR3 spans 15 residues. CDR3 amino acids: CASSILAGGYNEQFF. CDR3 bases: TGTGCCAGCAGCATACTAGCGGGAGGGTACAATGAGCAGTTCTTC. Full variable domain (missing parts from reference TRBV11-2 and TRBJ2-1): EAGVAQSPRYKIIEKRQSVAFWCNPISGHATLYWYQQILGQGPKLLIQFQNNGVVDDSQLPKDRFSAERLKGVDSTLKIQPAKLEDSAVYLCASSILAGGYNEQFFGPGTRLTVL.

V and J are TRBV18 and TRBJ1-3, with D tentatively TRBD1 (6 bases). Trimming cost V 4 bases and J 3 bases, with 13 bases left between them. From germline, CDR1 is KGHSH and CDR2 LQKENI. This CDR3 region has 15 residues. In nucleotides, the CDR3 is TGTGCCAGCTCACACGGGGGCGAAGGTGGAAACACCATATATTTT. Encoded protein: CASSHGGEGGNTIYF. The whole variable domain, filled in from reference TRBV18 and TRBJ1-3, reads NAGVMQNPRHLVRRRGQEARLRCSPMKGHSHVYWYRQLPEEGLKFMVYLQKENIIDESGMPKERFSAEFPKEGPSILRIQQVVRGDSAAYFCASSHGGEGGNTIYFGEGSWLTVV.

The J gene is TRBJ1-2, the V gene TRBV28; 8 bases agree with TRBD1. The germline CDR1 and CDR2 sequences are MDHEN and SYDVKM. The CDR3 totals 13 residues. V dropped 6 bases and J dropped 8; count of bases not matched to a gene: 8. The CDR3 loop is CASSQVAGGGYTF. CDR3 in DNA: TGTGCCAGCAGCCAGGTGGCAGGGGGCGGCTACACCTTC.

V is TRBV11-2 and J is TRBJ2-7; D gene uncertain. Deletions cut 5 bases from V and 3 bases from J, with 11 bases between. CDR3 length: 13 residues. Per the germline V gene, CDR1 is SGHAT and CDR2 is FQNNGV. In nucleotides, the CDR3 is TGTGCCAGCAGCCTAGTGGGTGGCTACGAGCAGTACTTC. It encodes CASSLVGGYEQYF. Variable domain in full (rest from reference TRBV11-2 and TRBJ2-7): EAGVAQSPRYKIIEKRQSVAFWCNPISGHATLYWYQQILGQGPKLLIQFQNNGVVDDSQLPKDRFSAERLKGVDSTLKIQPAKLEDSAVYLCASSLVGGYEQYFGPGTRLTVT.

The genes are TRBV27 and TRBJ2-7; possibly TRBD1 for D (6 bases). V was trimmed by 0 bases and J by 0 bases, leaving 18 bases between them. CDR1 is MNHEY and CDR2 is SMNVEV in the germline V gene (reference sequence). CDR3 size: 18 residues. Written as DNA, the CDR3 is TGTGCCAGCAGTTTATCTTCCGAGTCGGACAGCTTCTCCTACGAGCAGTACTTC. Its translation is CASSLSSESDSFSYEQYF.

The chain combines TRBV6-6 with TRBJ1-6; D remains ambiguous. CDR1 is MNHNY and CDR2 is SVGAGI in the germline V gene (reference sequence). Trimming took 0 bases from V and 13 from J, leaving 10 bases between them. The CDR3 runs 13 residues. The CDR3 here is CASSYSGVDPLHF. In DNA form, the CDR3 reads TGTGCCAGCAGTTACTCGGGAGTTGACCCCCTCCACTTT.

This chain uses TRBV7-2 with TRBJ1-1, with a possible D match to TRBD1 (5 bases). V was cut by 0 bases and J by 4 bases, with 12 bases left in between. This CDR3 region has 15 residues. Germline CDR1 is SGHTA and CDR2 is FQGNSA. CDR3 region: CASSLADIRFTEAFF. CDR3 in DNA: TGTGCCAGCAGCTTAGCGGACATACGTTTCACTGAAGCTTTCTTT. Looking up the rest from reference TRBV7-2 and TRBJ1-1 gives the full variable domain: GAGVSQSPSNKVTEKGKDVELRCDPISGHTALYWYRQSLGQGLEFLIYFQGNSAPDKSGLPSDRFSAERTGGSVSTLTIQRTQQEDSAVYLCASSLADIRFTEAFFGQGTRLTVV.

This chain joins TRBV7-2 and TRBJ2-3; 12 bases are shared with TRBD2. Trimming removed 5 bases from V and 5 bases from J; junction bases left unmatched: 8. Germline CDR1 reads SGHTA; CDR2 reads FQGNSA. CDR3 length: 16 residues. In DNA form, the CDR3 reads TGTGCCAGCAGCACGCTAGCGGGAGGGCCGATAGATACGCAGTATTTT. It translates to CASSTLAGGPIDTQYF.

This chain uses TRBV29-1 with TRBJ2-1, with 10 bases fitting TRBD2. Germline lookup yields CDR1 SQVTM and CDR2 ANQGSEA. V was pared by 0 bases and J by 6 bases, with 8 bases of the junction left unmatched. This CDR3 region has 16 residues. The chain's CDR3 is CSVEDISGLASNEQFF. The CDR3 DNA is TGCAGCGTTGAAGATATATCGGGACTAGCGAGCAATGAGCAGTTCTTC.

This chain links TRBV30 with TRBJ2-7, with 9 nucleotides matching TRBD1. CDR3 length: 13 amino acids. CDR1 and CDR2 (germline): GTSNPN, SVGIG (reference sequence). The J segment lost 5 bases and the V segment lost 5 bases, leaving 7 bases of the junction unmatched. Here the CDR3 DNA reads TGTGCCTGGCAGACAGGGGGTAGGGACGAGCAGTACTTC. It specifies CAWQTGGRDEQYF.

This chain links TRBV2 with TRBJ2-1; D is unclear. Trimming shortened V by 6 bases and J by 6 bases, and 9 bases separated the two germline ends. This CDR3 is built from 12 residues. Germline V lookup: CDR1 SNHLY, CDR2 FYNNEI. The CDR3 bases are TGTGCCAGCAGACGGACGGGCAATGAGCAGTTCTTC. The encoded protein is CASRRTGNEQFF.

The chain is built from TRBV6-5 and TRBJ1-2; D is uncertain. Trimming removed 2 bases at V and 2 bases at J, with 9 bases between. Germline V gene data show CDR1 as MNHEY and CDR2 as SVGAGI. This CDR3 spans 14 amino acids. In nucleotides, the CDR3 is TGTGCCAGCAGTTACGATAGGAAAAACTATGGCTACACCTTC. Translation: CASSYDRKNYGYTF.

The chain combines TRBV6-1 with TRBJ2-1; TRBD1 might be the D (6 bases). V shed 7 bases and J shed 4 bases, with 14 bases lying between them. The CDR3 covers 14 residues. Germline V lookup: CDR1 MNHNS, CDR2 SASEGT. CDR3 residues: CASIDKGQYNEQFF. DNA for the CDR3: TGTGCCAGCATTGATAAAGGACAGTACAATGAGCAGTTCTTC.

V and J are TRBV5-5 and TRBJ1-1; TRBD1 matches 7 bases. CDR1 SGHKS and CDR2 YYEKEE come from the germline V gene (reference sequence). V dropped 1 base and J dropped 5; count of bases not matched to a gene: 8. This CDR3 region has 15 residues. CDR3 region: CASSLSTGAETEAFF. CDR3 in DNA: TGTGCCAGCAGCTTGTCAACAGGGGCGGAGACTGAAGCTTTCTTT.

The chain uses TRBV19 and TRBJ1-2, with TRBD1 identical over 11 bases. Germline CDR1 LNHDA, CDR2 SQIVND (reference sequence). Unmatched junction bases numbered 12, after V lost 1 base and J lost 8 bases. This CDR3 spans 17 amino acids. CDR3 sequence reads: CASSIVGIGQGARGYTF. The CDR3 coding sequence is TGTGCCAGTAGTATAGTTGGAATCGGACAGGGGGCGCGAGGCTACACCTTC.